The source of this TCR beta chain is a study of T cell changes during pregnancy in multiple sclerosis. Using immunoSEQ multiplex PCR, the repertoire was profiled, and TCRdb retains in-frame clones only, with some absent. Among more than 35,000 clones listed, 70% to 90% were seen once. The germline V gene encodes CDR1 SGHAT and CDR2 FQDESV (reference sequence). The CDR3 totals 17 residues. V was trimmed by 1 base and J by 4 bases, leaving 19 bases between them. Specimen: CD4+ T cells from peripheral blood mononuclear cells, collected in the first trimester of pregnancy. The V gene is TRBV11-1, the J gene TRBJ1-2; D possibly corresponds to TRBD1 (5 bases). This clonotype originated in a female donor with multiple sclerosis, enrolled in a pregnancy study. CDR3 DNA: TGTGCCAGCAGCTTAGGGTCCACAGGACCTGAGAGCTATGGCTACACCTTC. Amino acids: CASSLGSTGPESYGYTF.